This TCR beta chain was obtained from a study of blood T cells in healthy people across ages. Study summary: Every two T cells gave about one barcoded beta molecule via template switching.

With a J-beta primer mix and a sample-barcoded 5' primer, a second PCR ran roughly 7 to 11 cycles. Each cDNA molecule was tagged by a template-switch adaptor that had 12 random nucleotides. Using its own MiXCR run on the 5' RACE reads, TCRdb lists one record per CDR3 protein. The profile shows 550,000 to 650,000 distinct CDR3 sequences, approximately 30% of them singletons. There are a few counts of this clonotype. An end of the junction differs from the germline gene, which may be a read error. Looked up from germline, CDR1 is LGHDT and CDR2 is YNNKEL (reference sequence). This CDR3 spans 14 amino acids. Each sample gave at least 6.5 million isolated PBMCs.

This chain uses TRBV3-1 with TRBJ2-1; 12 positions match TRBD2. The material sequenced was blood. The receptor's source is a woman of 80 years or more in good health. CDR3 DNA sequence: TGTGCCTGCAGTCTAGCGGGGGGGCTTGATGAGCAGTTCTTC. Translating it yields CACSLAGGLDEQFF.